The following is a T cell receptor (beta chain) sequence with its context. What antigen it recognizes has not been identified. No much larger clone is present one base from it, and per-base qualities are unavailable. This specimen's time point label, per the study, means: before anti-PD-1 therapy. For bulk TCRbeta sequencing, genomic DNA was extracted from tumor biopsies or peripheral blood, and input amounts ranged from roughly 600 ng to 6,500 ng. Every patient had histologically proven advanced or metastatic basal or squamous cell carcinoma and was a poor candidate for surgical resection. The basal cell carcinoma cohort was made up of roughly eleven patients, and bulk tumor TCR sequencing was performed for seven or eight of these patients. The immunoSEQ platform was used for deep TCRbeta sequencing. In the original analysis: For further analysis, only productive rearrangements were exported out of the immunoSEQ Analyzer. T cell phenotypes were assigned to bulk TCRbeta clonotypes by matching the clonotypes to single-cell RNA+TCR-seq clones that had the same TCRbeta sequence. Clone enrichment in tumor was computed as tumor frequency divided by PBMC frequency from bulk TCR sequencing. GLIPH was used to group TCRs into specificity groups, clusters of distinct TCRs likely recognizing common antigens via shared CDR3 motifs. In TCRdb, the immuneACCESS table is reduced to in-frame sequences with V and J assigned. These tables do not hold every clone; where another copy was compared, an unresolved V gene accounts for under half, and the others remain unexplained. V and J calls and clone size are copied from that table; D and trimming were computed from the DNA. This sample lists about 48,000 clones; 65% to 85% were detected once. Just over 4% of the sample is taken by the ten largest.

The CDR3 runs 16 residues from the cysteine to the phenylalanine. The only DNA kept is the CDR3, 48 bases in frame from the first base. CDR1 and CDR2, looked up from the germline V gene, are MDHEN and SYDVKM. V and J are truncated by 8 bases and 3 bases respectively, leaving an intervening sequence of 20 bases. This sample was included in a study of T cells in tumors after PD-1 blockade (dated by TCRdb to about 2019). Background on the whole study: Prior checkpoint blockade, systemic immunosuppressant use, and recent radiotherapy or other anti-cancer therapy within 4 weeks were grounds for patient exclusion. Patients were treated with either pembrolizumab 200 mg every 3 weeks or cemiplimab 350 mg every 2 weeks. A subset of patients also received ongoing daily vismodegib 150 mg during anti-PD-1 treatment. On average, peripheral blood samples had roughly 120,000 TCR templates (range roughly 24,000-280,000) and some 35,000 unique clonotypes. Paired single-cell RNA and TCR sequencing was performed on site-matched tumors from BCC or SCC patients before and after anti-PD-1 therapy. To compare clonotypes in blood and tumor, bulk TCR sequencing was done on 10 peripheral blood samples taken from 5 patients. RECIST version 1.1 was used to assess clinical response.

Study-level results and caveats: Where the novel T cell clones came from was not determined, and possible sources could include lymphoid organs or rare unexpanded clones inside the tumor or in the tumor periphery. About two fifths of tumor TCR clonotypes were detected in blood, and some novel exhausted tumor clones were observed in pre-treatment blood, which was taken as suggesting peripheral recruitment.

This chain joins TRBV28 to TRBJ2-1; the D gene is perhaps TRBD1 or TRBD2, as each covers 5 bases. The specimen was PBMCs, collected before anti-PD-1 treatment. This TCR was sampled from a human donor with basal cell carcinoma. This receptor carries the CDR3 CASRAPTGRGYNEQFF. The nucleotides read TGTGCCAGCCGAGCCCCCACGGGACGGGGCTACAATGAGCAGTTCTTC.